A single T cell receptor (beta chain) is shown here with its context. This clonotype appeared many times. Which antigen it targets is not known. Qualities for individual bases were not recorded, and no much larger clone is one base off. Sequencing was performed on an Illumina HiSeq 1500. In TCRdb, the public reads were trimmed at Q25 with fastp and aligned with MiXCR, with productive beta chains retained. Under each unique CDR3 protein, matching rows form one entry showing the most common genes and DNA. The table for this sample lists around 800,000 distinct CDR3 sequences; 32% of them were counted only once. The ten largest clones add up to around an eighth of the sample. The sample's treatment or condition label, decoded: in vitro stimulation with specific CMV peptide epitopes to enrich CMV-specific T cells. The CDR3, from cysteine to phenylalanine, totals 15 residues. The only DNA kept is the CDR3, 45 bases in frame from the first base. Between the V and J ends, shortened by 5 bases and 6 bases respectively, the junction contains 14 bases. CDR1 and CDR2, per the germline V gene, are SGHVS and FQNEAQ.

This entry is derived from a study of T cell repertoires in cytomegalovirus infection (dated by TCRdb to the late 2010s). In terms of the full investigation: Alongside well-studied HLA-B-restricted epitopes, the peptide stimulations were aimed at recently identified HLA-C-restricted CMV epitopes, whose presentation resists viral immunomodulation. Donor HLA type was relevant to the analysis, as public TCR beta signatures indicated carriage of CMV infection together with the matching HLA type. Overall study outcomes, separate from this receptor: In both this cohort and an independent roughly 330-donor cohort, the cumulative frequency of public TCR beta family members distinguished carriers of CMV infection plus the relevant HLA type. The ex vivo response was dominated by HLA-C-restricted CMV-specific TCR beta clonotypes, which also provided the single most frequent clonotype in two of eight donors.

The clonotype was recovered from a human donor in good health (CMV status not recorded). Some clones in this sample may be carry-over from other donors' samples. This specimen was cultured CD8+ T cells from PBMCs, taken from culture after CMV antigen stimulation. The V and J genes are TRBV7-8 and TRBJ1-6; perhaps TRBD1 is the D gene, with 5 bases matching. The DNA sequence follows: TGTGCCAGCAGCCCCGGTGGGGGGTCTAATTCACCCCTCCACTTT. Its protein reads: CASSPGGGSNSPLHF.